The rows below give T cell receptor beta chains drawn from one sample of a study of response to subunit inactivated influenza vaccine. TCRdb fed the RT-PCR reads into MiXCR, producing one record per CDR3 protein. Among some 520,000 distinct CDR3 sequences, approximately 15% were seen once, and the ten largest hold roughly 3.1%. The material was CD4+ T cells sorted from PBMCs, obtained about 23 months after vaccination. The receptors were gathered from a man aged 50 to 69 who received an inactivated influenza vaccine. CDR3s include the opening cysteine and the closing phenylalanine or tryptophan. D genes are given only for firm matches. Clone size is given for some rows only: seen once, a few or many times, or a class if the clone is expanded.

V gene	J gene	D gene	clone size	CDR3 protein	CDR3 DNA
TRBV9	TRBJ2-2	TRBD1	-	CASSAHIGTGTGTNTGELFF	TGTGCCAGCAGCGCGCACATTGGGACGGGGACAGGGACGAACACCGGGGAGCTGTTTTTT
TRBV12-3/TRBV12-4	TRBJ2-5	-	-	CASSFLRGETQYF	TGTGCCAGCAGTTTTTTGAGGGGAGAGACCCAGTACTTC
TRBV5-4	TRBJ2-1	TRBD2	-	CASSPGRGGSYYNEQFF	TGTGCCAGCAGCCCTGGGCGGGGCGGGAGTTACTACAATGAGCAGTTCTTC
TRBV29-1	TRBJ2-7	-	few	CSVGGDYEQYF	TGCAGCGTCGGTGGGGACTACGAGCAGTACTTC
TRBV20-1	TRBJ1-6	TRBD1	few	CSARDEGQGRYNSPLHF	TGCAGTGCTAGAGATGAGGGACAGGGGAGGTATAATTCACCCCTCCACTTT
TRBV4-3	TRBJ2-2	-	few	CASSRTGYTGELFF	TGCGCCAGCAGCAGAACAGGGTACACCGGGGAGCTGTTTTTT
TRBV6-1	TRBJ2-6	TRBD2	-	CASSLTSGASGANVLTF	TGTGCCAGCAGTCTGACTAGCGGGGCCTCTGGGGCCAACGTCCTGACTTTC
TRBV6-2/TRBV6-3	TRBJ2-5	-	few	CASSYRAVQETQYF	TGTGCCAGCAGCTACCGGGCAGTCCAAGAGACCCAGTACTTC
TRBV12-3/TRBV12-4	TRBJ2-2	-	few	CASSSSDTGELFF	TGTGCCAGCAGTTCTAGTGACACCGGGGAGCTGTTTTTT
TRBV28	TRBJ2-1	TRBD2	-	CASSFVHWASGKYSYNEQFF	TGTGCCAGCAGTTTCGTGCATTGGGCTAGCGGGAAATACTCCTACAATGAGCAGTTCTTC
TRBV29-1	TRBJ2-3	-	few	CSVGGFDTDTQYF	TGCAGCGTTGGGGGTTTCGACACAGATACGCAGTATTTT
TRBV6-5	TRBJ2-3	-	few	CASSYTRLRTSTDTQYF	TGTGCCAGCAGTTACACCAGACTCAGAACTAGCACAGATACGCAGTATTTT
TRBV19	TRBJ2-6	TRBD1	-	CASRYYADRRSAGANVLTF	TGTGCCAGTAGATACTACGCGGACAGGAGGTCCGCTGGGGCCAACGTCCTGACTTTC
TRBV20-1	TRBJ1-1	-	-	CSARREINTEAFF	TGCAGTGCCAGGAGGGAAATCAACACTGAAGCTTTCTTT
TRBV4-2	TRBJ1-1	-	-	CASSQDTGNTEAFF	TGTGCCAGCAGCCAAGATACAGGGAACACTGAAGCTTTCTTT
TRBV29-1	TRBJ2-1	-	few	CSVAPAYNEQFF	TGCAGCGTTGCCCCTGCCTACAATGAGCAGTTCTTC
TRBV5-5	TRBJ2-7	-	-	CASSLGWRSYEQYF	TGTGCCAGCAGCTTGGGGTGGAGATCCTACGAGCAGTACTTC
TRBV10-3	TRBJ2-1	-	-	CAIASLDNEQFF	TGTGCCATCGCCTCGTTAGACAATGAGCAGTTCTTC
TRBV6-1	TRBJ2-7	-	-	CASNTDRTLNEQYF	TGTGCCAGCAATACTGACAGGACCCTAAACGAGCAGTACTTC
TRBV3-1	TRBJ1-1	-	many	CASSQGDQGNTEAFF	TGTGCCAGCAGCCAAGGCGACCAGGGGAACACTGAAGCTTTCTTT
TRBV10-3	TRBJ1-1	TRBD1	medium-sized	CAISESARGQAFF	TGTGCCATCAGTGAGTCGGCCAGGGGGCAAGCTTTCTTT
TRBV5-1	TRBJ2-3	-	many	CASGLSDGTDTQYF	TGCGCCAGCGGCTTGAGCGACGGCACAGATACGCAGTATTTT
TRBV12-3/TRBV12-4	TRBJ2-1	TRBD2	-	CASNVAGVLFYNEQFF	TGTGCCAGCAATGTGGCGGGAGTTCTGTTTTACAATGAGCAGTTCTTC
TRBV6-1	TRBJ2-2	TRBD1	-	CASRAQGLANTGELVF	TGTGCCAGCAGGGCACAGGGGTTAGCGAACACCGGGGAGCTGGTTTTT
TRBV20-1	TRBJ1-5	-	few	CSPRVGIQPQHF	TGCAGTCCTAGGGTGGGAATTCAGCCCCAGCATTTT
TRBV12-3/TRBV12-4	TRBJ2-7	-	many	CASASRSYEQYF	TGTGCCAGCGCGTCCCGCTCCTACGAGCAGTACTTC
TRBV9	TRBJ2-7	-	-	CASSMGPHSSYEQYF	TGTGCCAGCAGCATGGGACCCCACAGCTCCTACGAGCAGTACTTC
TRBV12-3/TRBV12-4	TRBJ2-7	-	many	CASRITGRYEQYF	TGTGCCAGCAGAATTACGGGGCGCTACGAGCAGTACTTC
TRBV18	TRBJ2-7	TRBD2	-	CASCTSAGGPYEQYF	TGTGCCAGCTGCACCAGCGCGGGGGGGCCCTACGAGCAGTACTTC
TRBV29-1	TRBJ2-5	-	few	CSVGRGIETQYF	TGCAGCGTCGGTCGGGGGATTGAGACCCAGTACTTC
TRBV5-1	TRBJ1-1	-	few	CASSFSWGNTEAFF	TGCGCCAGCAGCTTCTCTTGGGGTAACACTGAAGCTTTCTTT
TRBV7-2	TRBJ2-2	TRBD1	-	CASSFPGTATGELFF	TGTGCCAGCAGCTTCCCCGGGACAGCTACCGGGGAGCTGTTTTTT
TRBV9	TRBJ2-1	TRBD1	-	CASSEDRGILNEQFF	TGTGCCAGCAGCGAGGACAGGGGGATCCTCAATGAGCAGTTCTTC
TRBV7-2	TRBJ2-2	-	many	CASSLGRATGELFF	TGTGCCAGCAGCTTGGGCAGAGCTACCGGGGAGCTGTTTTTT
TRBV6-2/TRBV6-3	TRBJ2-1	TRBD1	-	CASSYPIQQGTDNEQFF	TGTGCCAGCAGTTACCCAATACAACAGGGGACGGACAATGAGCAGTTCTTC
TRBV7-3	TRBJ2-1	-	-	CASSFWGESYNEQFF	TGTGCCAGCAGCTTTTGGGGGGAATCTTACAATGAGCAGTTCTTC